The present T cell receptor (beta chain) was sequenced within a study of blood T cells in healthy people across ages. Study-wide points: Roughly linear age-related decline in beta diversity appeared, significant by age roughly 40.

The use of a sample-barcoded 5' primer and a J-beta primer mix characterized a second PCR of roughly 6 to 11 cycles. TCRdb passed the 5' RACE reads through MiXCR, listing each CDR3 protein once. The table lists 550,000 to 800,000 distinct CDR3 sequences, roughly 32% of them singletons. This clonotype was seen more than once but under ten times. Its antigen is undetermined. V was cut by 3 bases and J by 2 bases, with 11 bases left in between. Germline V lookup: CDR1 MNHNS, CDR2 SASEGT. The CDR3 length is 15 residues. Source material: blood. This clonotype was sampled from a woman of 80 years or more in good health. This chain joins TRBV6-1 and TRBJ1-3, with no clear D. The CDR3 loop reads CASSDLTGPGNTIYF. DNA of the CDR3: TGTGCCAGCAGTGACCTAACCGGACCTGGAAACACCATATATTTT.